This T cell receptor (beta chain) was found in a study of T cell repertoires in cytomegalovirus infection. V was clipped by 4 bases and J by 0 bases, with 9 bases between them. This CDR3 contains 14 residues. The germline V gene has CDR1 ENHRY and CDR2 SYGVKD. Study findings and constraints: Clonotypes of TCR beta that were HLA-C-restricted and CMV-specific dominated the ex vivo response.

This clonotype was seen a few times. Its target is unknown. In TCRdb, the reads were re-called with MiXCR into one record per CDR3 protein. The sample yields roughly 220,000 distinct CDR3 sequences, less than 50% seen once. Sequences were derived from CD8+ T cells from cultured PBMCs, sampled from culture after CMV antigen stimulation. This chain uses TRBV10-3 with TRBJ1-2; D unresolved. The receptor was isolated from a human donor in good health (CMV status not recorded). Some clones in this sample may be carry-over from other donors' samples. The CDR3: CAISAAEANYGYTF. CDR3 bases: TGTGCCATCAGTGCGGCAGAAGCTAACTATGGCTACACCTTC.